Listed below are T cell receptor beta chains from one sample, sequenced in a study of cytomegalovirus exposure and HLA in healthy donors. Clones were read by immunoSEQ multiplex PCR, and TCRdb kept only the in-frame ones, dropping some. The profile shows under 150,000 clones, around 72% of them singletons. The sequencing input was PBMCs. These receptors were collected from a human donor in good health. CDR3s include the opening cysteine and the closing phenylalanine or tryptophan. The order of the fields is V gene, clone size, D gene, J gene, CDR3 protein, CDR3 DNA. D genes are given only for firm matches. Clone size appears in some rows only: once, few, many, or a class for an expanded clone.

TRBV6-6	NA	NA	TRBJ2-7	CASSTRVNYEQYF	TGTGCCAGCAGTACCAGGGTTAACTACGAGCAGTACTTC
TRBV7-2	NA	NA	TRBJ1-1	CASSPGPGYTEAFF	TGTGCCAGCAGCCCTGGGCCGGGGTACACTGAAGCTTTCTTT
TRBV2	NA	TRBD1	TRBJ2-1	CASSEAGQGWYNEQFF	TGTGCCAGCAGTGAAGCGGGACAGGGGTGGTACAATGAGCAGTTCTTC
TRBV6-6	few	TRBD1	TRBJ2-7	CASTPTGTGYEQYF	TGTGCCAGCACCCCCACCGGGACAGGCTACGAGCAGTACTTC
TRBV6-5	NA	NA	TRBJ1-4	CASRSGANEKLFF	TGTGCCAGCAGGTCAGGGGCTAATGAAAAGCTGTTTTTT
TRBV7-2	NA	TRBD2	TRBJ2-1	CASSLYFGGGARNEQFF	TGTGCCAGCAGCTTATACTTTGGCGGGGGGGCCCGGAATGAGCAGTTCTTC
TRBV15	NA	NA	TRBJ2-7	CATSSPQSAGFPYEQYF	TGTGCCACCAGCTCTCCTCAAAGCGCGGGGTTCCCCTACGAGCAGTACTTC
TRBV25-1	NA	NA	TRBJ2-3	CASSPSVASDTQYF	TGTGCCAGCAGTCCTTCCGTAGCGTCAGATACGCAGTATTTT
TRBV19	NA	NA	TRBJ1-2	CASSIGGTDGYTF	TGTGCCAGTAGTATTGGGGGGACGGATGGCTACACCTTC
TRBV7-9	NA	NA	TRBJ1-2	CSSSSPRGWTLYGYTF	TGTTCCAGCAGCTCCCCCCGGGGTTGGACTCTCTATGGCTACACCTTC
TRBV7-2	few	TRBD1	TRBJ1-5	CASSSGQVSNQPQHF	TGTGCCAGCAGTTCAGGACAGGTTAGCAATCAGCCCCAGCATTTT
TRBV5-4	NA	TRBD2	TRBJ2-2	CASSLVQPGGTGELFF	TGTGCCAGCAGCTTGGTACAACCGGGGGGCACCGGGGAGCTGTTTTTT
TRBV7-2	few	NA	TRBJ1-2	CASSRGGGGYTF	TGTGCCAGCAGTCGGGGGGGTGGCGGCTACACCTTC
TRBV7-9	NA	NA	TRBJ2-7	CASSLEREGSYEQYF	TGTGCCAGCAGCTTAGAGAGGGAAGGCTCCTACGAGCAGTACTTC
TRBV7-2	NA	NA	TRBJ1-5	CASSLARGGNQPQHF	TGTGCCAGCAGCTTAGCGCGGGGTGGCAATCAGCCCCAGCATTTT
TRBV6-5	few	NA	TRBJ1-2	CASSRGGDGYTF	TGTGCCAGCAGTAGGGGGGGCGATGGCTACACCTTC
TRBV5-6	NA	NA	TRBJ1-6	CARDRESYNSPLHF	TGTGCCAGGGACCGGGAGTCCTATAATTCACCCCTCCACTTT
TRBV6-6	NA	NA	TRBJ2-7	CASSRGSYEQYF	TGTGCCAGCAGTCGGGGATCCTACGAGCAGTACTTC
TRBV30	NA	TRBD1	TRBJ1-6	CAWSVLPGTVYNSPLHF	TGTGCCTGGAGTGTACTCCCCGGGACAGTTTATAATTCACCCCTCCACTTT
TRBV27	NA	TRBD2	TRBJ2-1	CASRRTSGTLNEQFF	TGTGCCAGCAGAAGGACTAGCGGAACCCTCAATGAGCAATTCTTC
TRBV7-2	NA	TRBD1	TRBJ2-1	CASSNGQGILVHNEQFF	TGTGCCAGCAGCAATGGACAGGGAATACTGGTCCACAATGAGCAGTTCTTC
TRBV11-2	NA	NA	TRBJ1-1	CASSLDFTGTEAFF	TGTGCCAGCAGCTTAGATTTTACAGGCACTGAAGCTTTCTTT
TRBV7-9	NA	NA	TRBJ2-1	CASSPDRSSYNEQFF	TGTGCCAGCAGCCCCGACAGAAGCTCCTACAATGAGCAGTTCTTC
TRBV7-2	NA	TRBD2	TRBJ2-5	CASSLGGLAGGYRETQYF	TGTGCCAGCAGCTTAGGGGGACTAGCGGGGGGGTATCGAGAGACCCAGTACTTC
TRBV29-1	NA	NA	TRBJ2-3	CSVDTGYSDTQYF	TGCAGCGTTGATACAGGGTATTCAGATACGCAGTATTTT
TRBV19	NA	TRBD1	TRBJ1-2	CASSRDSVRGYTF	TGTGCCAGTAGTAGGGACAGCGTTCGGGGCTACACCTTC
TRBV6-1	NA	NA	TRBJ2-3	CASSGNGGVADTQYF	TGTGCCAGCAGTGGAAACGGGGGAGTTGCAGATACGCAGTATTTT
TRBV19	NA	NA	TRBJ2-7	CASSIEAAYEQYF	TGTGCCAGTAGTATAGAGGCAGCCTACGAGCAGTACTTC
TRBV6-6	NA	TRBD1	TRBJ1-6	CASSYLNQGDNSPLHF	TGTGCCAGCAGTTACCTTAATCAGGGGGATAATTCACCCCTCCACTTT
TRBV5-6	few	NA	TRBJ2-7	CASSLTGPLEQYF	TGTGCCAGCAGCTTGACAGGACCCCTCGAGCAGTACTTC
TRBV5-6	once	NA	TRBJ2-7	CASSLGTASWFYEQYF	TGTGCCAGCAGCTTGGGAACAGCCAGCTGGTTCTACGAGCAGTACTTC
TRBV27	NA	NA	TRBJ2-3	CASSPSGSSTDTQYF	TGTGCCAGCAGTCCCAGCGGGTCTAGCACAGATACGCAGTATTTT
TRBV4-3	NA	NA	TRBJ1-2	CASSQDPVPSEGYTF	TGCGCCAGCAGCCAAGATCCTGTGCCGAGTGAGGGCTACACCTTC
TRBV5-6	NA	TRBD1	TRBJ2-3	CASSDGGRGFTDTQYF	TGTGCCAGCAGCGATGGTGGCAGGGGGTTCACAGATACGCAGTATTTT
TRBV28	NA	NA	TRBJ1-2	CASSIRGGYTF	TGTGCCAGCAGTATCAGGGGTGGCTACACCTTC
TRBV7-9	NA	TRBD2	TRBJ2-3	CASSPRSGRLTDTQYF	TGTGCCAGCAGCCCCCGGAGCGGGAGGTTGACAGATACGCAGTATTTT
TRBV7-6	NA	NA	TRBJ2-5	CASSLDGMQETQYF	TGTGCCAGCAGCTTAGACGGGATGCAAGAGACCCAGTACTTC
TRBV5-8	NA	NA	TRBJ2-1	CASSLVWDSPYNEQFF	TGTGCCAGCAGCTTGGTGTGGGACTCGCCTTACAATGAGCAGTTCTTC
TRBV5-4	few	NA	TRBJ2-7	CASSFGTPRAAYEQYF	TGTGCCAGCAGCTTTGGGACTCCCCGCGCGGCCTACGAGCAGTACTTC
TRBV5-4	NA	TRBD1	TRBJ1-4	CASSLGQGLNEKLFF	TGTGCCAGCAGCTTGGGACAGGGTTTAAATGAAAAACTGTTTTTT
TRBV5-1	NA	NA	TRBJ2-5	CASNFRETQYF	TGCGCCAGCAATTTCAGAGAGACCCAGTACTTC
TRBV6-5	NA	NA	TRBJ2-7	CASSRNKGAYEQYF	TGTGCCAGCAGTCGCAACAAGGGAGCTTACGAGCAGTACTTC
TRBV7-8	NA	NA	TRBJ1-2	CASSQRGSNYGYTF	TGTGCCAGCAGCCAGCGTGGTTCTAACTATGGCTACACCTTC
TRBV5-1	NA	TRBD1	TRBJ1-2	CASSALGQNYGYTF	TGCGCCAGCAGCGCTCTGGGACAGAACTATGGCTACACCTTC
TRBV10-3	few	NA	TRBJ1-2	CAISGTVQGSLGYTF	TGTGCCATCAGCGGGACCGTACAGGGATCGTTGGGCTACACCTTC